This T cell receptor beta chain appears in the sequencing data of a study of response to subunit inactivated influenza vaccine (dated by TCRdb to 2016 to 2019). Regarding the study in general: Deep quantitative profiling of the T cell receptor repertoire was used in the study to follow responses to a trivalent subunit inactivated influenza vaccine.

On this clonotype itself: Its antigen is still unknown. Per-base quality was not reported, and no clone a single base away is much larger than it.

Summary of the overall study and its limitations: According to the authors, only a limited number of new T cells may be recruited by each seasonal influenza vaccination.

The library came from RT-PCR. Sequencing took place on an Illumina HiSeq 2500. The public sequencing data were trimmed at Q25 with fastp and processed into clonotypes with MiXCR by TCRdb, which kept only in-frame beta chains. Identical CDR3 protein sequences are pooled into one entry, listed with their most common genes and DNA. The sample profile shows 700,000 to 800,000 distinct CDR3 sequences; roughly 18% of them were found once. The ten largest clones take up under 13% of the sample. For CDR1 and CDR2, the germline V gene (reference sequence) lists DFQATT and SNEGSKA. Deletion took 6 bases off V and 0 bases off J, with a span of 5 bases between the germline ends. There are 11 amino acids in the CDR3, from cysteine to phenylalanine inclusive. This entry keeps only the CDR3 DNA: 33 bases, framed from base 1.

The source is a man aged 50-59 years who received an inactivated influenza vaccine. Donor details come from another sample of the same person, matched by shared clones. This sample comprised PBMCs from blood, obtained 4 to 6 days after vaccination. The sequence links TRBV20-1 to TRBJ2-5; no confident D gene assignment can be made. At the DNA level, the sequence is TGCAGTGCCAGGTACCAAGAGACCCAGTACTTC. This sequence encodes CSARYQETQYF.